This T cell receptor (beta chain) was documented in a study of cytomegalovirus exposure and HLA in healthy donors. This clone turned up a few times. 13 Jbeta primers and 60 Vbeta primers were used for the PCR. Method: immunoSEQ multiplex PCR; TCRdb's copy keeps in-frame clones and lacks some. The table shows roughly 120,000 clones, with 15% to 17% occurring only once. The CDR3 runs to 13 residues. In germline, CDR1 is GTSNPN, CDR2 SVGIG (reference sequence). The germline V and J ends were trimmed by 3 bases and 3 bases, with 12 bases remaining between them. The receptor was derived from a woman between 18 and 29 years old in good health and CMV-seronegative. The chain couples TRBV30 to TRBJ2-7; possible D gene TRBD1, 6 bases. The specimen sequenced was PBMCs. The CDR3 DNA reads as TGTGCCTGGAGGGGGGCCTTACGCTACGAGCAGTACTTC. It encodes CAWRGALRYEQYF.